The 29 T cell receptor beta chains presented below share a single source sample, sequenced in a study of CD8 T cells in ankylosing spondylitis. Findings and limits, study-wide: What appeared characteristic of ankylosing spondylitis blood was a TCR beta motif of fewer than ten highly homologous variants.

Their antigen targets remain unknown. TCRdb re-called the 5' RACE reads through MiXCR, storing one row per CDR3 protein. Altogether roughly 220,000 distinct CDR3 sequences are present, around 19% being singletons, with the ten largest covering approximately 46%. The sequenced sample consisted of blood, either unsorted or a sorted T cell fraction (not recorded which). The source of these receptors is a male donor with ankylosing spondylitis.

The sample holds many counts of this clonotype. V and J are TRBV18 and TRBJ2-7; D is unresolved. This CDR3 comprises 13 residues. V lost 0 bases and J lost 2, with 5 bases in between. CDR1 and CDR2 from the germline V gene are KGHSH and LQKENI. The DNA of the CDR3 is TGTGCCAGCTCACCACCGGCAACCTACGAGCAGTACTTC. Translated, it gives CASSPPATYEQYF.

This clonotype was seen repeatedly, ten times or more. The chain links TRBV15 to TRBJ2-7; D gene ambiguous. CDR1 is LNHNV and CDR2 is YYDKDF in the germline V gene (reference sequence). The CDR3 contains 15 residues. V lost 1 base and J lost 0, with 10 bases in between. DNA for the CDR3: TGTGCCACCAGCAGAGTCCCGTCGAGCTCCTACGAGCAGTACTTC. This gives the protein CATSRVPSSSYEQYF.

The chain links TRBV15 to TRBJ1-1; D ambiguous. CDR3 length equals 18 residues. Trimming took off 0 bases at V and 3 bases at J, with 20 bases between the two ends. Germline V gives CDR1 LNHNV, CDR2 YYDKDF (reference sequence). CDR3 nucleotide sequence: TGTGCCACCAGCAGAGATGGAAAAGTAAATCCGCCTTACACTGAAGCTTTCTTT. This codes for CATSRDGKVNPPYTEAFF.

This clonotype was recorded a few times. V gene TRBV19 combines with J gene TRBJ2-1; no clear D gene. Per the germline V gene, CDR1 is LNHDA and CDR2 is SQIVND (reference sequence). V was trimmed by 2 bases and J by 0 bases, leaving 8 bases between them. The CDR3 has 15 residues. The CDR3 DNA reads TGTGCCAGTAGTATAAGCTTGAGCTCCTACAATGAGCAGTTCTTC. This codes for CASSISLSSYNEQFF.

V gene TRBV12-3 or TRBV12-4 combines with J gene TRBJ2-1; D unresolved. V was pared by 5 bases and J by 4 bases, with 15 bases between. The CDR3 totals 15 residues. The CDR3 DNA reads TGTGCCAGCAGTCTTACCGTGACACAATACAATGAGCAGTTCTTC. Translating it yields CASSLTVTQYNEQFF.

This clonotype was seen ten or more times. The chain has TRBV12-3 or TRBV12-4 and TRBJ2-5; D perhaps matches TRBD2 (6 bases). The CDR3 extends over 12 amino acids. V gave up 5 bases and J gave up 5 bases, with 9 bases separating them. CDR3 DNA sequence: TGTGCCAGCAGTCCTCGGGGGGAGACCCAGTACTTC. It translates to CASSPRGETQYF.

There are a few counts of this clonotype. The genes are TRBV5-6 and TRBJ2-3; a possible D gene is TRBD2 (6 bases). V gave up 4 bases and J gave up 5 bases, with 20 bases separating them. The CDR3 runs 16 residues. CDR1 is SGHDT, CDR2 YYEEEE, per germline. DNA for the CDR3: TGTGCCAGCAGCAAGACCGGGACTCCCCTGGGAGATACGCAGTATTTT. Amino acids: CASSKTGTPLGDTQYF.

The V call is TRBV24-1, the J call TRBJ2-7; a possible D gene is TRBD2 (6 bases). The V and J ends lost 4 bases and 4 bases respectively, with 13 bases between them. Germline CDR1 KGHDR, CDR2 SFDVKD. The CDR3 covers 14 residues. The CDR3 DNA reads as TGTGCCACCAGTGAGACGGGAGACACTTACGAGCAGTACTTC. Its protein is CATSETGDTYEQYF.

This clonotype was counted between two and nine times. The CDR3 loop is CSVSQGVSGELFF. CDR3 DNA sequence: TGCAGCGTTTCACAGGGGGTGTCCGGGGAGCTGTTTTTT. The chain employs TRBV29-1 and TRBJ2-2; 8 nucleotides match TRBD1. CDR3 length: 13 amino acids. V was clipped by 5 bases and J by 6 bases; unmatched bases: 5. Germline lookup yields CDR1 SQVTM and CDR2 ANQGSEA.

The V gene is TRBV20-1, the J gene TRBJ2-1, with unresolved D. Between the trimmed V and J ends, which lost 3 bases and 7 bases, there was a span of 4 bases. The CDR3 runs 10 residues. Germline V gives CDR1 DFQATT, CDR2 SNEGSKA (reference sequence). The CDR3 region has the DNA TGCAGTGCTAGTCAGAATGAGCAGTTCTTC. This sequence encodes CSASQNEQFF.

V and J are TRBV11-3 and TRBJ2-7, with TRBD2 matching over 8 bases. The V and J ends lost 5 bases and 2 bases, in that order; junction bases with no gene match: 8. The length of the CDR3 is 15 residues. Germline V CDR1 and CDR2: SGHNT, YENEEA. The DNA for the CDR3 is TGTGCCAGCAGCAGACCCCGGACTAGCCCCTACGAGCAGTACTTC. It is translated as CASSRPRTSPYEQYF. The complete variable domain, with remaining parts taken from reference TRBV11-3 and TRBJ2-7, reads EAGVVQSPRYKIIEKKQPVAFWCNPISGHNTLYWYLQNLGQGPELLIRYENEEAVDDSQLPKDRFSAERLKGVDSTLKIQPAELGDSAVYLCASSRPRTSPYEQYFGPGTRLTVT.

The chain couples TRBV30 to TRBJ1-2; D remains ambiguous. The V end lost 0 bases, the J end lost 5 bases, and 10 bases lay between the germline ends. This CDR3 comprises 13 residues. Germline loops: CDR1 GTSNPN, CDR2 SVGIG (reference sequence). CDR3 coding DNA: TGTGCCTGGAGTGTAGCCCCGGGGTATGGCTACACCTTC. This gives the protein CAWSVAPGYGYTF.

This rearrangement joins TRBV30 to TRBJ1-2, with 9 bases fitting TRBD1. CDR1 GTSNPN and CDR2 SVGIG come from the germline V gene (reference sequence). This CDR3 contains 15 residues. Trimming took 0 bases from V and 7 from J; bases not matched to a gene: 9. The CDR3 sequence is CAWSVGTGIYFGYTF. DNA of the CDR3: TGTGCCTGGAGTGTAGGGACAGGGATCTACTTTGGCTACACCTTC.

The chain's CDR3 is CASSPRDSPEAFF. The CDR3 DNA reads TGTGCCAGTAGTCCGAGGGACAGCCCTGAAGCTTTCTTT. The chain employs TRBV19 and TRBJ1-1; 7 bases align to TRBD1. Germline V gene lookup returns CDR1 LNHDA and CDR2 SQIVND (reference sequence). The CDR3 contains 13 residues. With 5 bases clipped from V and 6 bases from J, the junction kept 6 bases outside the gene matches.

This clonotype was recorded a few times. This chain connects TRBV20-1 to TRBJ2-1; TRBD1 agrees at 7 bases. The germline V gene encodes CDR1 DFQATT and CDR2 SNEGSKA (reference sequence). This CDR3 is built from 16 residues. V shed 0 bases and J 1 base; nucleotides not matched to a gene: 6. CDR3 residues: CSARDRGGNSYNEQFF. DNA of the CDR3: TGCAGTGCTAGAGATAGAGGGGGCAATTCCTACAATGAGCAGTTCTTC.

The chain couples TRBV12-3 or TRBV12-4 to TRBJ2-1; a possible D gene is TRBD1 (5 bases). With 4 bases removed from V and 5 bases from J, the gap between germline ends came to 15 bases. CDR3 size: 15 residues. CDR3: CASSSPYRRDNEQFF. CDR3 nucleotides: TGTGCCAGCAGTTCCCCGTACAGGCGAGACAATGAGCAGTTCTTC.

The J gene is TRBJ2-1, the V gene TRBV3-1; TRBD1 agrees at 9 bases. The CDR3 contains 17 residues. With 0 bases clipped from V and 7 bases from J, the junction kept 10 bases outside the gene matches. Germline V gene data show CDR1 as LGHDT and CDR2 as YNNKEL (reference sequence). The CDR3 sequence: CASSQEFGSDRGNEQFF. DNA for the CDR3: TGTGCCAGCAGCCAAGAATTCGGGTCGGACAGGGGTAATGAGCAGTTCTTC.

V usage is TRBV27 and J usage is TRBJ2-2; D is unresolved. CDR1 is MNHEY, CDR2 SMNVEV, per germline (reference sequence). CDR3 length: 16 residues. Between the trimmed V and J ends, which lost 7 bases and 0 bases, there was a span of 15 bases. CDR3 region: CASTPWGSSNTGELFF. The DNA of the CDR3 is TGTGCCAGCACTCCGTGGGGATCCTCGAACACCGGGGAGCTGTTTTTT.

The CDR3 reads CASSQWVTYEQYF. In DNA form, the CDR3 reads TGCGCCAGCAGCCAATGGGTAACCTACGAGCAGTACTTC. The J gene is TRBJ2-7, the V gene TRBV4-3; D is ambiguous. The CDR3 loop spans 13 amino acids. The V gene's germline CDR1 is LGHNA and CDR2 YSLEER. Trimming left V 2 bases short and J 2 bases short, with 7 bases between.

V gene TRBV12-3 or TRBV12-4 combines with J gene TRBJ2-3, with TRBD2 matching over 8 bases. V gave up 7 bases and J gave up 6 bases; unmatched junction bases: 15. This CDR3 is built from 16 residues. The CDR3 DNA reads TGTGCCAGCAACCCGGGTGAGGCGGGGGGCCCCGATACGCAGTATTTT. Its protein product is CASNPGEAGGPDTQYF.

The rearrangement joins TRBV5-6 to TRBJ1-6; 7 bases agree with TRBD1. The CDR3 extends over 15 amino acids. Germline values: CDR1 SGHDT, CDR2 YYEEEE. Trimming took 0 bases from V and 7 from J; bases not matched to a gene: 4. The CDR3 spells CASSLGDSPNSPLHF. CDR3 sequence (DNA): TGTGCCAGCAGCTTGGGGGACAGCCCAAATTCACCCCTCCACTTT.

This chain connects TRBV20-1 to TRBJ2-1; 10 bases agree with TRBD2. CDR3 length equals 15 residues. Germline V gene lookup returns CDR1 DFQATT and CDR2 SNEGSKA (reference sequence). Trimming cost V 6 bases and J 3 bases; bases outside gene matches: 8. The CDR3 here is CSASPTSGDYNEQFF. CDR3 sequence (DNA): TGCAGTGCATCGCCTACTAGCGGGGACTACAATGAGCAGTTCTTC.

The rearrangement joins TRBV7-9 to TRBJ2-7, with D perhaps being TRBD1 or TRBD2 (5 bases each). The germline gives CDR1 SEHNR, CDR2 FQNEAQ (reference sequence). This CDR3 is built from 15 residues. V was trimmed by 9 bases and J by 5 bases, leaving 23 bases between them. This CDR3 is CARSNRDGPYHEQYF. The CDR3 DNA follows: TGTGCCAGAAGCAACCGGGACGGGCCCTACCACGAGCAGTACTTC.

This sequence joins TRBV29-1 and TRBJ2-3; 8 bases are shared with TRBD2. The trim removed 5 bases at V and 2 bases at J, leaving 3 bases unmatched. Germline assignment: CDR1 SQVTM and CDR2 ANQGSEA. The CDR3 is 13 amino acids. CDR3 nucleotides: TGCAGCGTTCCGGGGGGGAACACAGATACGCAGTATTTT. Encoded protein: CSVPGGNTDTQYF.

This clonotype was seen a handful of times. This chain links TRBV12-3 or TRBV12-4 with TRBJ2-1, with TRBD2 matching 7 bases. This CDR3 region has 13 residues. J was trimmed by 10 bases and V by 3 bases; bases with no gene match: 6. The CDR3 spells CASSFGPAGEQFF. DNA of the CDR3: TGTGCCAGCAGTTTCGGTCCAGCGGGGGAGCAGTTCTTC.

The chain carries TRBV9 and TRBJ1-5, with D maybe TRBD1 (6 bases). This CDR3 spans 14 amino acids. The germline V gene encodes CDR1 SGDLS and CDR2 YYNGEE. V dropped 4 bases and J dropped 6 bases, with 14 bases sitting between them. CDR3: CASSPTGSAQPQHF. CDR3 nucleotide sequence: TGTGCCAGCAGCCCAACAGGGAGTGCTCAGCCCCAGCATTTT.

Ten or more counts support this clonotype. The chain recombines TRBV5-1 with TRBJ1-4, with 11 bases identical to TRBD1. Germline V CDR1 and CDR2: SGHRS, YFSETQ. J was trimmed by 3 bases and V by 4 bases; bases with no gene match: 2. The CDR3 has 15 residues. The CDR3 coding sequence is TGCGCCAGCAGCGAGGGACAGGGGGCTAATGAAAAACTGTTTTTT. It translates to CASSEGQGANEKLFF. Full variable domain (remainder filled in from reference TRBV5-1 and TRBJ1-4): KAGVTQTPRYLIKTRGQQVTLSCSPISGHRSVSWYQQTPGQGLQFLFEYFSETQRNKGNFPGRFSGRQFSNSRSEMNVSTLELGDSALYLCASSEGQGANEKLFFGSGTQLSVL.

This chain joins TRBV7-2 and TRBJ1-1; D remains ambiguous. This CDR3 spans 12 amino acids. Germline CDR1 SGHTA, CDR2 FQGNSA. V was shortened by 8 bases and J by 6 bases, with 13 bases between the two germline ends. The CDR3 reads CASGDLWAEAFF. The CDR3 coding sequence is TGTGCCAGCGGGGATCTATGGGCTGAAGCTTTCTTT.

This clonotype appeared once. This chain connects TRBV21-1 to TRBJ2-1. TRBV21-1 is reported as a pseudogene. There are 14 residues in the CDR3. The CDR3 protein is CASSIDTPNNEQFF. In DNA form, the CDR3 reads TGTGCCAGCAGCATAGACACCCCAAACAATGAGCAGTTCTTC.